This T cell receptor beta chain was sequenced during a study of blood T cells in healthy people across ages. Study-wide points: Observed TCR beta diversity per million T cells went down as age went up. This fall followed a roughly linear course with age. The study lacked donor CMV status, which possibly confounded expanded clonotype changes.

Germline values: CDR1 LGHNA, CDR2 YSLEER. The CDR3 runs to 20 residues. Trimming shortened V by 0 bases and J by 0 bases, and 18 bases separated the two germline ends. For the second PCR, which ran for about 7 to 11 cycles, a sample-barcoded 5' primer and a J-beta primer mix were used. Each cDNA molecule was tagged by a template-switch adaptor with 12 random nucleotides. TCRdb recomputed calls from the 5' RACE reads with MiXCR, one row per CDR3 protein. Of around 320,000 distinct CDR3 sequences detected, roughly 26% appear once; the ten largest clones hold approximately 29%. This clonotype appeared a few times. Its antigen remains unidentified.

The receptor comes from a woman in her 70s in good health. The sequenced material came from blood. The V and J genes are TRBV4-3 and TRBJ2-6, with D unresolved. CDR3 sequence: CASSQDSMTSRVSGANVLTF. The CDR3 DNA follows: TGCGCCAGCAGCCAAGATTCAATGACCTCACGAGTCTCTGGGGCCAACGTCCTGACTTTC.